The T cell receptor (beta chain) under discussion was sequenced for a study of response to subunit inactivated influenza vaccine (dated by TCRdb to between 2018 and 2020). About the study as a whole: Deep quantitative T cell receptor repertoire profiling was used in the study to track responses to a trivalent subunit inactivated influenza vaccine. Overall study outcomes, separate from this receptor: The authors suggested that each seasonal influenza vaccination may recruit only a limited number of new T cells.

The library relied on RT-PCR. For sequencing, an Illumina HiSeq 2500 was employed. TCRdb reprocessed the public reads (quality trimming at Q25 with fastp, clone calling with MiXCR) and kept in-frame beta chains. Each CDR3 protein appears once, grouped with its most common genes and DNA. The sample data list 200,000 to 300,000 distinct CDR3 sequences, and 12% of these were observed just once. The ten largest clonotypes hold 7.8% of the sample. A note on this clonotype: The specificity of this receptor is unknown. Base qualities are not recorded, but no much larger clone differs from it by a single base.

Based on the germline V gene, the CDR1 and CDR2 sequences are ENHRY and SYGVKD. The germline V and J ends show losses of 7 bases and 1 base respectively, and no gene match explains 6 bases of the junction. Inclusive of the bounding cysteine and phenylalanine, the CDR3 is 14 residues long. The read is trimmed to its CDR3 DNA, 42 bases read in frame from base 1. This clonotype was sampled from a man in his forties or fifties who received an inactivated influenza vaccine. Donor details come from another sample of the same person, matched by shared clones. Here the sequenced sample was non-naive T cells sorted from PBMCs, taken approximately 15 days before vaccination. The cell subset or site label for this specimen denotes: memory T cell fraction. The chain employs TRBV10-3 and TRBJ2-5, with TRBD2 matching 7 junction bases. This receptor has the CDR3 CAIKGGVSQETQYF. The bases read TGTGCCATCAAGGGAGGGGTTTCCCAAGAGACCCAGTACTTC.